This is a list of T cell receptor beta chains from one sample in a study of blood T cell repertoires in COVID-19. Using immunoSEQ multiplex PCR, the repertoire was profiled, and TCRdb retains in-frame clones only, with some absent. The profile shows hundreds of thousands of clones, roughly 85% of them singletons. The sample was peripheral blood. These receptors all stem from a man aged 50 to 60 with active or convalescent COVID-19. Both conserved end residues are part of each CDR3. Fields, in order: D gene, V gene, J gene, CDR3 length, clone size, CDR3 protein, CDR3 DNA. The D gene is left open where the match is weak. Clone sizes are given selectively: once, few, many, or a class where the clone is expanded.

>TRBD1|TRBV19|TRBJ2-7|18|once
CATQGLRRAGQGLDEQYF
TGTGCCACCCAAGGGTTACGAAGAGCGGGACAGGGGTTAGACGAGCAGTACTTC
>TRBD2|TRBV7-9|TRBJ2-1|17|few
CASSLGRGLAAYNEQFF
TGTGCCAGCAGCTTAGGTCGGGGACTAGCGGCCTACAATGAGCAGTTCTTC
>NA|TRBV30|TRBJ1-2|15|NA
CAWSVASPSHYGYTF
TGTGCCTGGAGTGTAGCGTCACCCTCTCACTATGGCTACACCTTC
>NA|TRBV11-2|TRBJ2-5|12|NA
CASSLARETQYF
TGTGCCAGCAGCTTAGCTAGGGAGACCCAGTACTTC
>TRBD2|TRBV28|TRBJ2-1|18|NA
CASSLFRTALAGPGEQFF
TGTGCCAGCAGTTTATTTAGAACGGCGCTAGCGGGACCAGGGGAGCAGTTCTTC
>TRBD1|TRBV5-1|TRBJ1-1|14|few
CASSLRQGVTEAFF
TGCGCCAGCAGCCTTCGACAGGGGGTTACTGAAGCTTTCTTT
>TRBD1|TRBV19|TRBJ2-1|15|NA
CASSPGTGVMYEQFF
TGTGCCAGTAGTCCCGGGACAGGGGTGATGTATGAGCAGTTCTTC
>TRBD2|TRBV7-3|TRBJ2-3|16|NA
CASSLLASGSSDTQYF
TGTGCCAGCAGCTTATTGGCTAGCGGGAGTTCGGATACGCAGTATTTT
>NA|TRBV27|TRBJ2-1|15|NA
CASSLFRGSYNEQFF
TGTGCCAGCAGTTTATTTAGGGGCTCCTACAATGAGCAGTTCTTC
>NA|TRBV24-1|TRBJ1-5|14|NA
CATSGQQSNQPQHF
TGTGCCACCAGTGGTCAACAAAGCAATCAGCCCCAGCATTTT
>NA|TRBV5-1|TRBJ2-1|15|NA
CASSLIGLDYNEQFF
TGCGCCAGCAGCTTGATCGGCCTAGACTACAATGAGCAGTTCTTC
>NA|TRBV21-1|TRBJ2-1|19|NA
CASSKGSPGLAGVYNEQFF
TGTGCCAGCAGCAAAGGGTCTCCGGGACTAGCGGGAGTTTACAATGAGCAGTTCTTC
>NA|TRBV5-5|TRBJ2-3|14|NA
CASTPNPTRDTQYF
TGTGCCAGCACTCCAAACCCCACGCGGGATACGCAGTATTTT
>NA|TRBV11-2|TRBJ1-2|13|NA
CASSLNREGGYTF
TGTGCCAGCAGCTTGAACAGGGAGGGAGGCTACACCTTC
>TRBD1|TRBV9|TRBJ2-7|13|NA
CASSGSGQDEQYF
TGTGCCAGCAGCGGCTCCGGACAGGACGAGCAGTACTTC
>NA|TRBV6-2/TRBV6-3|TRBJ2-1|14|NA
CASSRGWPLNEQFF
TGTGCCAGCAGCAGGGGATGGCCTCTCAATGAGCAGTTCTTC
>TRBD2|TRBV25-1|TRBJ2-7|17|NA
CASSEGGRAGGPYEQYF
TGTGCCAGCAGTGAAGGGGGTCGAGCGGGAGGCCCCTACGAGCAGTACTTC
>NA|TRBV2|TRBJ1-5|15|NA
CASSDEKAVAQPQHF
TGTGCCAGCAGTGATGAGAAAGCGGTGGCTCAGCCCCAGCATTTT
>NA|TRBV7-8|TRBJ1-6|16|once
CASSFREGRPSSPLHF
TGTGCCAGCAGCTTCAGGGAGGGCAGACCTAGTTCACCCCTCCACTTT
>NA|TRBV28|TRBJ1-1|17|NA
CASSLFSGGRGRTEAFF
TGTGCCAGCAGTTTATTTTCGGGGGGCCGGGGTAGAACTGAAGCTTTCTTT
>NA|TRBV7-9|TRBJ1-2|15|NA
CASSPRGGGSYGYTF
TGTGCCAGCAGCCCCCGGGGCGGAGGGTCCTATGGCTACACCTTC
>TRBD2|TRBV7-2|TRBJ2-7|15|NA
CASSLGSGSYGEQYF
TGTGCCAGCAGCTTGGGTAGCGGGAGCTACGGCGAGCAGTACTTC
>TRBD1|TRBV6-4|TRBJ1-3|15|NA
CASSHNRGSGNTIYF
TGTGCCAGCAGTCACAACAGGGGCTCTGGAAACACCATATATTTT
>TRBD1|TRBV5-1|TRBJ2-2|15|NA
CASSLGGWSTGELFF
TGCGCCAGCAGCTTAGGGGGCTGGAGCACCGGGGAGCTGTTTTTT
>NA|TRBV5-1|TRBJ2-3|15|NA
CASSFRRRGTDTQYF
TGCGCCAGCAGCTTTAGGAGGAGGGGCACAGATACGCAGTATTTT
>NA|TRBV11-1|TRBJ2-3|15|NA
CASSLGSAGTDTQYF
TGTGCCAGCAGCTTAGGCTCTGCGGGCACAGATACGCAGTATTTT
>NA|TRBV12-3/TRBV12-4|TRBJ1-2|13|few
CASSYPDSYGYTF
TGTGCCAGCAGTTACCCGGACAGTTATGGCTACACCTTC
>NA|TRBV21-1|TRBJ2-2|16|NA
CASSNHRGRHTGELFF
TGTGCCAGCAGCAATCACAGGGGTAGGCACACCGGGGAGCTGTTTTTT
>TRBD2|TRBV5-1|TRBJ2-3|17|NA
CASSPGTSGGSLDTQYF
TGCGCCAGCAGCCCCGGGACTAGCGGAGGGAGTTTAGATACGCAGTATTTT
>NA|TRBV28|TRBJ1-2|15|NA
CASSLAPLGLYGYTF
TGTGCCAGCAGTTTAGCCCCCTTAGGACTATATGGCTACACCTTC
>TRBD1|TRBV7-9|TRBJ1-6|14|NA
CASSPGQGYSPLHF
TGTGCCAGCAGCCCGGGACAGGGGTATTCACCCCTCCACTTT
>NA|TRBV18|TRBJ1-1|13|NA
CASSEGGRTEAFF
TGTGCCAGCTCAGAGGGGGGGAGGACTGAAGCTTTCTTT
>NA|TRBV29-1|TRBJ1-1|13|NA
CSVEVVGAVEAFF
TGCAGCGTTGAAGTGGTGGGGGCAGTTGAAGCTTTCTTT
>NA|TRBV7-2|TRBJ2-7|14|NA
CASSYQRVAYEQYF
TGTGCCAGCAGCTACCAGCGGGTAGCCTACGAGCAGTACTTC
>NA|TRBV19|TRBJ2-1|14|NA
CAVDPGQSKSEQFF
TGTGCCGTTGACCCGGGACAAAGCAAATCGGAGCAGTTCTTC
>NA|TRBV30|TRBJ1-5|13|few
CAWSVLGSQPQHF
TGTGCCTGGAGTGTACTAGGGAGTCAGCCCCAGCATTTT
>TRBD2|TRBV5-4|TRBJ2-7|15|NA
CASSASGTSAGRQYF
TGTGCCAGCAGCGCATCCGGGACTAGCGCAGGGAGGCAGTACTTC
>NA|TRBV7-7|TRBJ2-5|13|NA
CASSPRGAETQYF
TGTGCTAGCAGCCCCCGGGGGGCAGAGACCCAGTACTTC
>TRBD2|TRBV11-2|TRBJ2-1|15|NA
CASSLGLAAYNEQFF
TGTGCCAGCAGCTTGGGGCTAGCGGCCTACAATGAGCAGTTCTTC
>NA|TRBV10-2|TRBJ1-3|13|NA
CASAGGSGNTIYF
TGCGCCAGCGCGGGGGGTAGTGGAAACACCATATATTTT
>NA|TRBV4-3|TRBJ2-7|15|NA
CASSPYMGATYEQYF
TGCGCCAGCAGCCCCTACATGGGGGCGACCTACGAGCAGTACTTC
>TRBD2|TRBV5-1|TRBJ2-1|16|NA
CASSLALRELGNEQFF
TGCGCCAGCAGCTTGGCGTTGCGGGAGTTGGGCAATGAGCAGTTCTTC
>NA|TRBV11-1|TRBJ2-3|16|NA
CASSSLKGQEADTQYF
TGTGCCAGCAGCTCCCTTAAAGGCCAAGAGGCAGATACGCAGTATTTT
>NA|TRBV19|TRBJ1-2|16|few
CASSFVDSLANYGYTF
TGTGCCAGTAGTTTCGTGGACTCCCTAGCTAACTATGGCTACACCTTC
>TRBD1|TRBV2|TRBJ2-5|13|NA
CASRDRGLETQYF
TGTGCCAGCCGGGACAGGGGGCTGGAGACCCAGTACTTC
>TRBD2|TRBV5-4|TRBJ2-1|15|NA
CASSLATSVLNEQFF
TGTGCCAGCAGCTTGGCTACTAGCGTGCTGAATGAGCAGTTCTTC
>NA|TRBV6-5|TRBJ2-4|13|NA
CASSIGVRNIQYF
TGTGCCAGCAGTATAGGGGTGCGGAACATTCAGTACTTC